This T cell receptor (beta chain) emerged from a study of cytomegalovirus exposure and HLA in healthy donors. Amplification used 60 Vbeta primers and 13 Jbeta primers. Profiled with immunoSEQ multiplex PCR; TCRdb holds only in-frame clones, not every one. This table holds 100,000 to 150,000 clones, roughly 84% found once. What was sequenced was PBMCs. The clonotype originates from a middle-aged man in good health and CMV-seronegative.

CDR3 coding DNA: TGTGCCAGCAGCGGTGAACGGAACAGGCGAGAAAAACTGTTTTTT. Protein product: CASSGERNRREKLFF. V gene TRBV7-9 combines with J gene TRBJ1-4, with a possible D match to TRBD1 (5 bases). V was pared by 5 bases and J by 8 bases, with 18 bases between. The CDR3 loop spans 15 amino acids. Germline CDR1 SEHNR, CDR2 FQNEAQ (reference sequence).